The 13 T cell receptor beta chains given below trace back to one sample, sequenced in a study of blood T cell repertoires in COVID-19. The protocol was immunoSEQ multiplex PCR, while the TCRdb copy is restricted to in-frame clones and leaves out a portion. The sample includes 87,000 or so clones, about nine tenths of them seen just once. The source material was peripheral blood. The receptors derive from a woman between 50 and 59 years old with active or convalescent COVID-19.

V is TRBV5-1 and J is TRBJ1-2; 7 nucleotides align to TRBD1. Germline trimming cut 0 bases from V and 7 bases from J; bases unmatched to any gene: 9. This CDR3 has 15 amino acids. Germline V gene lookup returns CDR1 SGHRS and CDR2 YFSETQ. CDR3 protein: CASSLAAQGLSGYTF. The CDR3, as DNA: TGCGCCAGCAGCTTGGCTGCACAGGGGTTGAGTGGCTACACCTTC.

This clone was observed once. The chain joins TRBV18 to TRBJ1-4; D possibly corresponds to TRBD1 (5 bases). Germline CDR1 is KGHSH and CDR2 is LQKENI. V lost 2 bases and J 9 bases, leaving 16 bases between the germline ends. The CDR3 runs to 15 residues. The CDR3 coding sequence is TGTGCCAGCTCACCAAAATCAGACAGTGGGCAAAAACTGTTTTTT. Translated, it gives CASSPKSDSGQKLFF. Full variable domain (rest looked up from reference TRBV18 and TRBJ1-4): NAGVMQNPRHLVRRRGQEARLRCSPMKGHSHVYWYRQLPEEGLKFMVYLQKENIIDESGMPKERFSAEFPKEGPSILRIQQVVRGDSAAYFCASSPKSDSGQKLFFGSGTQLSVL.

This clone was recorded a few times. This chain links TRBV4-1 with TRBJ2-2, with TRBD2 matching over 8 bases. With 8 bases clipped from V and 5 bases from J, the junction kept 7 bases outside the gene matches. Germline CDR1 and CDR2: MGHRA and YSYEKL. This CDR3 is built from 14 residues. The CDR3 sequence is CASSGGPWTGELFF. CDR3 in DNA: TGCGCCAGCTCGGGGGGGCCTTGGACCGGGGAGCTGTTTTTT.

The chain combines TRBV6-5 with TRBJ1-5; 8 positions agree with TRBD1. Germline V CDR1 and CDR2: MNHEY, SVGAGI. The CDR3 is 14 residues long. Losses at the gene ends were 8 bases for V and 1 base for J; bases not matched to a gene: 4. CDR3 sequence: CASGRGRSNQPQHF. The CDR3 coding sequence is TGTGCCAGCGGCAGGGGGCGAAGCAATCAGCCCCAGCATTTT.

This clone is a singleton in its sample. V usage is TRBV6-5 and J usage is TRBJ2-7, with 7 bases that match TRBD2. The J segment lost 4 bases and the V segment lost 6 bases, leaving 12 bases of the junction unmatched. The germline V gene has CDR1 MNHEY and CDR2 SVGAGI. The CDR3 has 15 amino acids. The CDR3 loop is CASRRGGGALYEQYF. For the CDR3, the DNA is TGTGCCAGCAGAAGAGGCGGGGGTGCCCTTTACGAGCAGTACTTC.

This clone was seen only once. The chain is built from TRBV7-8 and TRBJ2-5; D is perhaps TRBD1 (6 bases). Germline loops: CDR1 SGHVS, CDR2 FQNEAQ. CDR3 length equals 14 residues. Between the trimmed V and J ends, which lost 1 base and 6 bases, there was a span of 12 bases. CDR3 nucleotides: TGTGCCAGCAGCTTAGACGGCAGGGGCAAGACCCAGTACTTC. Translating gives CASSLDGRGKTQYF.

Here the CDR3 reads CASSLAEGITYEQYF. The CDR3 region has the DNA TGTGCCAGCAGCTTAGCGGAGGGAATCACCTACGAGCAGTACTTC. The chain recombines TRBV11-1 with TRBJ2-7; D possibly corresponds to TRBD2 (6 bases). CDR1 SGHAT and CDR2 FQDESV come from the germline V gene (reference sequence). The CDR3 runs to 15 residues. Deletions cut 0 bases from V and 2 bases from J, with 11 bases between.

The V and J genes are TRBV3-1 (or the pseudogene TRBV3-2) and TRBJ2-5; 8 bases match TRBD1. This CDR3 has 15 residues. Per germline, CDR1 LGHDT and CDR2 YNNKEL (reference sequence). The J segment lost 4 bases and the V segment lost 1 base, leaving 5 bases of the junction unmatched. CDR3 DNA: TGTGCCAGCAGCCAAGCGAGACAGGGGAGAGAGACCCAGTACTTC. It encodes CASSQARQGRETQYF.

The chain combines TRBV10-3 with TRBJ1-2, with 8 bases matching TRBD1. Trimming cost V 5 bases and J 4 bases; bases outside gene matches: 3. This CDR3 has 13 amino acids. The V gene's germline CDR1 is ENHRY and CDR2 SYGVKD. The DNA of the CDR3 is TGTGCCATCAGTTTGGACAGGGTCTATGGCTACACCTTC. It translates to CAISLDRVYGYTF.

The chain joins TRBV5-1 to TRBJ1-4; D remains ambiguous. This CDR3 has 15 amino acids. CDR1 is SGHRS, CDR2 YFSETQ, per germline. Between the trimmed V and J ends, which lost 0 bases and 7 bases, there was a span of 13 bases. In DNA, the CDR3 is TGCGCCAGCAGCTTGGCGGGGTATTTAGGTGAAAAACTGTTTTTT. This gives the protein CASSLAGYLGEKLFF.

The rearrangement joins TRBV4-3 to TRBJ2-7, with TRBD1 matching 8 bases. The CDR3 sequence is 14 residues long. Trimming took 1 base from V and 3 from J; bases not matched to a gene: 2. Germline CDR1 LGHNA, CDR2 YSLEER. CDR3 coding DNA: TGCGCCAGCAGCCAAGGGGACAGGCTCTACGAGCAGTACTTC. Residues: CASSQGDRLYEQYF.

CDR3 sequence reads: CASSLGANTEAFF. DNA of the CDR3: TGCGCCAGCAGCTTAGGGGCTAACACTGAAGCTTTCTTT. V usage is TRBV5-1 and J usage is TRBJ1-1; D perhaps matches TRBD1 (5 bases). The CDR3 length is 13 residues. Trimming took off 2 bases at V and 2 bases at J, with 7 bases between the two ends. CDR1 SGHRS and CDR2 YFSETQ come from the germline V gene.

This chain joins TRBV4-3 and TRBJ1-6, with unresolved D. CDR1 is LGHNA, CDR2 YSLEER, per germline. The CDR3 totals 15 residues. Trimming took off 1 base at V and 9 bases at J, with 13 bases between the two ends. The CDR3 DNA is TGCGCCAGCAGCCAAGGGACCGGGAATAGTTCACCCCTCCACTTT. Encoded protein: CASSQGTGNSSPLHF.